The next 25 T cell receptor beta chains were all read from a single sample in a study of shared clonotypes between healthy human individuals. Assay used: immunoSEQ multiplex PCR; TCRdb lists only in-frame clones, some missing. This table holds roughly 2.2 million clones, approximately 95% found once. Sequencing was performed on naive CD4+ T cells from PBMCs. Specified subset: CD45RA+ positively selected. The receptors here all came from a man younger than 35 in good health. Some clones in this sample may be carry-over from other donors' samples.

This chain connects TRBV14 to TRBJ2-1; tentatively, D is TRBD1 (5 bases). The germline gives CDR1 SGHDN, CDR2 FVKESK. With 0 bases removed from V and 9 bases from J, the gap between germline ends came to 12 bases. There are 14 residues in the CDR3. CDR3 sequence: CASSQDTGHSEQFF. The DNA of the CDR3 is TGTGCCAGCAGCCAAGACACAGGTCACAGTGAGCAGTTCTTC.

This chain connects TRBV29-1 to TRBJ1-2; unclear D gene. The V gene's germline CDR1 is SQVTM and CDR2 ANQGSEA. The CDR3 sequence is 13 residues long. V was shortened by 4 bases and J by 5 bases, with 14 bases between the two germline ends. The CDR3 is CSVGRVGGYGYTF. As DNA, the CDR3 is TGCAGCGTTGGAAGGGTGGGAGGGTATGGCTACACCTTC.

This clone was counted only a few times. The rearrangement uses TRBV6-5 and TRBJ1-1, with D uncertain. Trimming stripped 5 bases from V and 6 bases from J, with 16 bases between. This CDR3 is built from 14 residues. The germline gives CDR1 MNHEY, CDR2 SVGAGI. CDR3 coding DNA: TGTGCCAGCAGTCCAAATACCGGGAGATCTGAAGCTTTCTTT. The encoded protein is CASSPNTGRSEAFF.

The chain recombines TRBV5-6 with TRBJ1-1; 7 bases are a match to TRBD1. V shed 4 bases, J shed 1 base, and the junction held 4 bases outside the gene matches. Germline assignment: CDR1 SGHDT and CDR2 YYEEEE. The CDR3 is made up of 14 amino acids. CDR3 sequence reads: CASSKTGTNTEAFF. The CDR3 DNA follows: TGTGCCAGCAGCAAGACAGGGACGAACACTGAAGCTTTCTTT.

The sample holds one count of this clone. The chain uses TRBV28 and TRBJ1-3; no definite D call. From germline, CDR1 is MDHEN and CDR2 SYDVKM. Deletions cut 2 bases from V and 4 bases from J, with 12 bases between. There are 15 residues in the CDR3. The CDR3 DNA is TGTGCCAGCAGTTTAGGAGGAACTACCGGAAACACCATATATTTT. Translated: CASSLGGTTGNTIYF.

The CDR3 sequence is CASSQGARTSGYQETQYF. In DNA, the CDR3 is TGTGCCAGCAGCCAAGGAGCTAGGACTAGCGGATACCAAGAGACCCAGTACTTC. The chain couples TRBV4-2 to TRBJ2-5; 10 nucleotides align to TRBD2. The CDR3 is 18 amino acids. The V and J ends lost 1 base and 0 bases, in that order; junction bases with no gene match: 8. CDR1 is LGHNA, CDR2 YNFKEQ, per germline.

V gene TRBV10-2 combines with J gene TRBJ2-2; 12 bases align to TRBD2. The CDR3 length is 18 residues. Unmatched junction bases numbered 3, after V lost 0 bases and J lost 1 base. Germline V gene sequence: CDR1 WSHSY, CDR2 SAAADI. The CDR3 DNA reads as TGCGCCAGCAGTGAGTCATTACTAGCGGGAGGGAACACCGGGGAGCTGTTTTTT. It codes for CASSESLLAGGNTGELFF.

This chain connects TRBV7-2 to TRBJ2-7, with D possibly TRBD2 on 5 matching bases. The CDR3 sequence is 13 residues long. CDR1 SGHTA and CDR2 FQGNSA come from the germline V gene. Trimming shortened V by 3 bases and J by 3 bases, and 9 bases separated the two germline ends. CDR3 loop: CASSFDYSYEQYF. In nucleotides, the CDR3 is TGTGCCAGCAGCTTCGACTACAGCTACGAGCAGTACTTC.

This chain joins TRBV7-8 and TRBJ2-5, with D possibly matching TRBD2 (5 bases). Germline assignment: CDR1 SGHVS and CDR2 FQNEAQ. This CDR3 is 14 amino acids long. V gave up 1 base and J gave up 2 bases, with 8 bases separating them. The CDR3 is CASSLVRVQETQYF. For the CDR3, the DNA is TGTGCCAGCAGCTTAGTGCGGGTACAAGAGACCCAGTACTTC.

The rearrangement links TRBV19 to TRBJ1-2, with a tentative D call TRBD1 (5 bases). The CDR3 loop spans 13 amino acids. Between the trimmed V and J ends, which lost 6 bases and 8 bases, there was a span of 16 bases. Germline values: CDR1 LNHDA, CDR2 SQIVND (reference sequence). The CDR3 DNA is TGTGCCAGTAGACCTGTGGCGGGACGGGGCTACACCTTC. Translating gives CASRPVAGRGYTF.

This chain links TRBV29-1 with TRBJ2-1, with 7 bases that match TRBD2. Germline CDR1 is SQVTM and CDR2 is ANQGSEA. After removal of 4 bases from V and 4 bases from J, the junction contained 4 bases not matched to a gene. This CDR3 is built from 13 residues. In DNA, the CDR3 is TGCAGCGTTGTAGCTAGCGGATACAATGAGCAGTTCTTC. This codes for CSVVASGYNEQFF.

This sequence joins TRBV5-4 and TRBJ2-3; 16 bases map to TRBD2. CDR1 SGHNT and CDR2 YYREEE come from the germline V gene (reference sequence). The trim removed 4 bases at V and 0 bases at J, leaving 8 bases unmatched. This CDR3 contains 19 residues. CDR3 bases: TGTGCCAGCAGCCCAGGAGGGACTAGCGGGAGGGTAAGCACAGATACGCAGTATTTT. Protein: CASSPGGTSGRVSTDTQYF.

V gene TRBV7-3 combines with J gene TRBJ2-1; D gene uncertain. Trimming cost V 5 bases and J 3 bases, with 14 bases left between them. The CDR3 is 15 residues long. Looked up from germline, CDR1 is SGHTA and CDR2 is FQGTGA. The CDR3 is CASSLEAELYNEQFF. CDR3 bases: TGTGCCAGCAGCCTCGAGGCGGAGCTCTACAATGAGCAGTTCTTC.

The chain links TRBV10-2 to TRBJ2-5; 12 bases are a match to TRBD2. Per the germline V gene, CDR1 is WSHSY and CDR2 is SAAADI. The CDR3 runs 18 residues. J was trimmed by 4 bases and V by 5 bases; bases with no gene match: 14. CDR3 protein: CASSPGTSGSIEGETQYF. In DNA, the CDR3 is TGCGCCAGCAGTCCAGGGACTAGCGGGTCAATAGAGGGAGAGACCCAGTACTTC.

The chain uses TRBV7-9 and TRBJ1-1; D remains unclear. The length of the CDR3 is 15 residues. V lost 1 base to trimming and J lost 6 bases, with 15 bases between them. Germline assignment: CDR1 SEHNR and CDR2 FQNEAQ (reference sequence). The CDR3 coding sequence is TGTGCCAGCAGCTTAGTGGGTGGAACGCAGTCTGAAGCTTTCTTT. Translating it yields CASSLVGGTQSEAFF.

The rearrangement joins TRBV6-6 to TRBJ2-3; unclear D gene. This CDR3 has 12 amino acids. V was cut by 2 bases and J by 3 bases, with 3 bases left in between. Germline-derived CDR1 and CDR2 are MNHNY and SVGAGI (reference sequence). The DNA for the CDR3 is TGTGCCAGCAGTTACATAACAGATACGCAGTATTTT. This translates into CASSYITDTQYF.

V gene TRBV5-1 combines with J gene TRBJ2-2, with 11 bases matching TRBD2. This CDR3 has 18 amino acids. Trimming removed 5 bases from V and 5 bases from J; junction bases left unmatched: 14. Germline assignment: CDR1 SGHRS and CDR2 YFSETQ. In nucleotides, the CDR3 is TGCGCCAGCAGGATTTACAATTGGCTAGCGGGAGGTACCGGGGAGCTGTTTTTT. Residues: CASRIYNWLAGGTGELFF.

The CDR3 loop reads CASRTGGMETQYF. For the CDR3, the DNA is TGTGCCAGCAGGACAGGGGGCATGGAGACCCAGTACTTC. The V and J genes are TRBV6-1 and TRBJ2-5; TRBD1 matches 10 bases. This CDR3 comprises 13 residues. The V and J ends lost 6 bases and 5 bases, in that order; junction bases with no gene match: 3. Germline CDR1 is MNHNS and CDR2 is SASEGT.

CDR3 sequence: CASSAATSGVSYEQYF. DNA for the CDR3: TGCGCCAGCAGCGCCGCAACTAGCGGGGTCTCCTACGAGCAGTACTTC. The gene calls are TRBV5-1 and TRBJ2-7, with TRBD2 identical over 10 bases. Unmatched junction bases numbered 7, after V lost 4 bases and J lost 0 bases. CDR3 length: 16 residues. Germline V gene lookup returns CDR1 SGHRS and CDR2 YFSETQ.

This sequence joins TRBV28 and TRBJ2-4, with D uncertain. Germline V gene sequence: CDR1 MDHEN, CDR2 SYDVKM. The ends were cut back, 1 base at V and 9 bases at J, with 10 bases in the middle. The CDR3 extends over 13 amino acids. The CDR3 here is CASSLSSNGIQYF. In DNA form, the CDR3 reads TGTGCCAGCAGTTTATCATCAAACGGCATTCAGTACTTC.

The CDR3 here is CASRARTSAPSSYNEQFF. CDR3 coding DNA: TGTGCCAGCAGGGCACGGACTAGCGCCCCCAGCTCCTACAATGAGCAGTTCTTC. The chain is built from TRBV2 and TRBJ2-1; 9 bases line up with TRBD2. Germline CDR1 reads SNHLY; CDR2 reads FYNNEI. The CDR3 has 18 amino acids. With V trimmed by 6 bases and J by 0 bases, 12 bases remained unmatched.

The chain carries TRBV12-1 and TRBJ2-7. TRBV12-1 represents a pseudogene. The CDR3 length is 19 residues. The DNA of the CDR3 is TGTGCCAGCAGCTTTAGCCCCACGAACAGGGACTTCCTATTATACGAGCAGTACTTC. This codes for CASSFSPTNRDFLLYEQYF.

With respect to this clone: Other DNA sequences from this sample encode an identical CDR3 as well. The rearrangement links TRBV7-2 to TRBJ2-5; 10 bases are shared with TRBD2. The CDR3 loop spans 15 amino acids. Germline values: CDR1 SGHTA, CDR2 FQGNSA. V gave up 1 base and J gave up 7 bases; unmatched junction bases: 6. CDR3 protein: CASSLGLAGEGTQYF. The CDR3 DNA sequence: TGTGCCAGCAGCTTAGGGCTAGCGGGAGAGGGGACCCAGTACTTC.

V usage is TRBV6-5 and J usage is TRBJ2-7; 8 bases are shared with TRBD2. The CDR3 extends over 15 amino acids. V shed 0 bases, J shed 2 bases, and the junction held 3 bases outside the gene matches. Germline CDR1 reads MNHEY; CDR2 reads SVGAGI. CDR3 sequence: CASSYSISGTYEQYF. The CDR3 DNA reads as TGTGCCAGCAGTTACTCTATTAGCGGGACCTACGAGCAGTACTTC.

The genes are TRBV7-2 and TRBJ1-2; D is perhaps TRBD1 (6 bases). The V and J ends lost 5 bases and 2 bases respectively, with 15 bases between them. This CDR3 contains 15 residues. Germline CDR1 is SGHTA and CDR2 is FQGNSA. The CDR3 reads CASSIRTATNYGYTF. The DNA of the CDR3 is TGTGCCAGCAGCATCCGGACAGCGACGAACTATGGCTACACCTTC.